This T cell receptor (beta chain) was sequenced during a study of T cell responses to AZD1222 COVID-19 vaccine. On the study more broadly: Timing groups of about 4 and about 12 weeks for second doses were pooled. Study-wide results and limits: No day 14 peak samples; only post-peak repertoires were characterized. Just a handful of people given AZD1222 tested seropositive at baseline. Unmutated variant regions reportedly attract nearly half of all spike-specific TCRs.

Assay used: immunoSEQ multiplex PCR; TCRdb lists only in-frame clones, some missing. In the table there are about 76,000 clones, 90% of which are singletons. Concerning this clone itself: Antigen unknown.

CDR1 and CDR2 (germline): SGDLS, YYNGEE. This CDR3 region has 16 residues. The ends lost 4 bases at V and 6 bases at J; junction bases unmatched: 10. The TCR sequence derives from an adult in good health. The chain combines TRBV9 with TRBJ2-1; the match to TRBD2 covers 10 bases. The sequenced sample was peripheral blood, obtained on day 0 of AZD1222 vaccination. Written as DNA, the CDR3 is TGTGCCAGCAGCCCCCGTCGGCTAGCGGGAGCCAATGAGCAGTTCTTC. Its protein is CASSPRRLAGANEQFF.